This record covers a single T cell receptor beta chain. Its antigen remains unidentified. The CDR3 extends over 13 amino acids. V was cut by 2 bases and J by 7 bases, with 11 bases left in between. The germline V gene encodes CDR1 LGHNA and CDR2 YSLEER. These data originate in a study of cytomegalovirus exposure and HLA in healthy donors. Regarding the study as a whole: TCR sequences were mostly rare, though some public TCRs occurred in many donors. Researchers reported in a later analysis that common viral pathogens appeared linked to several top clusters. As confirmed in vitro, a few CMV-associated chains were specific for CMV antigens.

PCR employed 60 Vbeta and 13 Jbeta primers. TCRdb keeps only in-frame clones here, not all; method: immunoSEQ multiplex PCR. The table has some 51,000 clones, approximately 71% seen once. Whereas donors were nominally healthy upon sampling, unrecorded immune exposures were probable. This rearrangement joins TRBV4-3 to TRBJ1-2; D unclear. The sequenced material came from PBMCs. The clonotype originates from a man aged 40-50 years in good health and CMV-seropositive. In nucleotides, the CDR3 is TGCGCCAGCAGCCAATCCCCGGTGAGTGGCTACACCTTC. Its translation: CASSQSPVSGYTF.